These 5 T cell receptor beta chains were sequenced from one sample in a study of breast tumors, draining lymph nodes, adjacent tissues. Axillary draining lymph nodes of breast cancer patients supplied the node samples. TCRdb redid the calling of the multiplex PCR reads with MiXCR, one entry per CDR3 protein. This sample has roughly 220,000 distinct CDR3 sequences, with less than 35% found just once. The sequenced sample consisted of axillary lymph node tissue. Receptor source: a female donor with breast cancer. Some clones in this sample may be carry-over from other donors' samples.

This clonotype was seen repeatedly, ten times or more. CDR3: CASSVVAGDTDTQYF. The CDR3 DNA sequence: TGCGCCAGCAGTGTGGTAGCGGGGGACACAGATACGCAGTATTTT. The chain has TRBV10-1 and TRBJ2-3, with 9 bases matching TRBD2. There are 15 residues in the CDR3. The germline V gene encodes CDR1 WNHNN and CDR2 SYGVQD (reference sequence). Germline trimming cut 4 bases from V and 2 bases from J; bases unmatched to any gene: 4.

This clonotype was seen only a few times. The rearrangement links TRBV6-6 to TRBJ1-5, with 8 bases that match TRBD1. The CDR3 totals 14 residues. The junction had 13 bases not matched to a gene; V was cut back by 5 bases and J by 13 bases. CDR1 and CDR2 (germline): MNHNY, SVGAGI (reference sequence). The CDR3 region has the DNA TGTGCCAGCAGTCACCGTGGGACAGGAGCCTCGCAGCATTTT. It specifies CASSHRGTGASQHF.

The chain has TRBV7-8 and TRBJ1-1; the D is unclear. V shed 3 bases and J shed 5 bases, with 10 bases lying between them. Germline V gene lookup returns CDR1 SGHVS and CDR2 FQNEAQ. The CDR3 has 13 amino acids. The CDR3 DNA follows: TGTGCCAGCAGCTTTAATTGGGGTACTGAAGCTTTCTTT. Translation: CASSFNWGTEAFF.

Many counts were recorded for this clonotype. The chain combines TRBV24-1 with TRBJ2-3; no reliable D call. The CDR3 consists of 12 residues. V was shortened by 5 bases and J by 3 bases, with 5 bases between the two germline ends. Germline CDR1 reads KGHDR; CDR2 reads SFDVKD. The CDR3 sequence: CATSGRTDTQYF. CDR3 nucleotides: TGTGCCACCAGTGGAAGGACAGATACGCAGTATTTT.

This clonotype was seen at least ten times. The chain couples TRBV11-3 to TRBJ2-5; TRBD1 aligns across 9 bases. Trimming at V came to 1 base and at J to 5 bases, leaving 2 bases not matched to a gene. This CDR3 region has 14 residues. Looked up from germline, CDR1 is SGHNT and CDR2 is YENEEA. The CDR3 DNA is TGTGCCAGCAGCTTAGCTGGGACAGGGGAGACCCAGTACTTC. Amino acids: CASSLAGTGETQYF.